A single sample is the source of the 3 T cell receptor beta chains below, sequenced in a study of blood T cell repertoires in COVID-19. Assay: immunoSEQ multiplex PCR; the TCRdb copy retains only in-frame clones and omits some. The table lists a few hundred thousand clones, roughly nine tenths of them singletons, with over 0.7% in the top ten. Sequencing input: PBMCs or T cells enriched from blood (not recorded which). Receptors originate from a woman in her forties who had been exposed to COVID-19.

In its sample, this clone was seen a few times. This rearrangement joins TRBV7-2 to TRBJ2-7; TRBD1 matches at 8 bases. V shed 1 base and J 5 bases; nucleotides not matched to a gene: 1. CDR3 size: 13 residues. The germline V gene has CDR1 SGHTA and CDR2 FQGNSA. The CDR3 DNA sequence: TGTGCCAGCAGCTTAGGACAGGGGAACGAGCAGTACTTC. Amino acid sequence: CASSLGQGNEQYF. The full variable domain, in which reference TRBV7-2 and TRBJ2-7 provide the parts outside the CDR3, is GAGVSQSPSNKVTEKGKDVELRCDPISGHTALYWYRQSLGQGLEFLIYFQGNSAPDKSGLPSDRFSAERTGGSVSTLTIQRTQQEDSAVYLCASSLGQGNEQYFGPGTRLTVT.

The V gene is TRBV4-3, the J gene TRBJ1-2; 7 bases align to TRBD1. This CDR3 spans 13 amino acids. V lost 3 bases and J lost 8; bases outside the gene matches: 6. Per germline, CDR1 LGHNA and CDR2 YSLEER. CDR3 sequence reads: CASSQIQGEGYTF. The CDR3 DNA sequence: TGCGCCAGCAGCCAGATTCAGGGGGAAGGCTACACCTTC.

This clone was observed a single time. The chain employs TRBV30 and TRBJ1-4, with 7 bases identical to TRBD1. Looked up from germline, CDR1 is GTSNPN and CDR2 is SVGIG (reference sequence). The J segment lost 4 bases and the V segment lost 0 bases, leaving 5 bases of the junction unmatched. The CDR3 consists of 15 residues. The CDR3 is CAWSVQGGINEKLFF. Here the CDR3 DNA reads TGTGCCTGGAGTGTACAAGGGGGCATTAATGAAAAACTGTTTTTT.